This TCR beta chain appears in the sequencing data of a study of T cells after yellow fever vaccination. This CDR3 has 14 amino acids. V was clipped by 4 bases and J by 3 bases, with 12 bases between them. Germline CDR1 MDHEN, CDR2 SYDVKM. This clonotype was found a few times. Generation of TCR cDNA used 5'RACE template switching (which added a universal primer site and UMIs). TCRdb processed the 5' RACE reads anew with MiXCR; each CDR3 protein has one entry. The data show 450,000 to 550,000 distinct CDR3 sequences, just over 20% seen once. The sequencing here drew on PBMCs, taken 21 days after the first yellow fever vaccination. The sequence derives from a man younger than 35 who received the YFV17D yellow fever vaccine. The chain uses TRBV28 and TRBJ1-2, with D perhaps matching TRBD1 (5 bases). This CDR3 reads CASSSPGRDYGYTF. The CDR3 DNA follows: TGTGCCAGCAGTTCCCCGGGCAGGGACTATGGCTACACCTTC.